Listed here are 4 T cell receptor beta chains from one sample, sequenced in a study of blood T cell repertoires in COVID-19 (dated by TCRdb to the early 2020s). Library prep was done by the immunoSEQ multiplex PCR assay. TCRdb stores this immuneACCESS table with in-frame sequences only. Part of the clones is absent; in the studies checked, under half of the shortfall reflects unresolved V genes, and no reason is known for the rest. For this sample there are about 220,000 clones; approximately 84% appear just once. The ten largest make up 15% of the sample. Sequencing input: PBMCs or T cells enriched from blood (not recorded which). All receptors derive from a man in his forties or fifties who had recovered from COVID-19.

The chain uses TRBV23-1 and TRBJ1-6; the D is unclear. TRBV23-1 is treated as an ORF (open reading frame) with a function not yet certain. Trimming cost V 0 bases and J 1 base, with 4 bases left between them. CDR3 length equals 15 residues. The CDR3 is CASSQSRSYNSPLHF. The CDR3 DNA sequence: TGCGCCAGCAGTCAATCGAGGTCCTATAATTCACCCCTCCACTTT.

The rearrangement links TRBV10-3 to TRBJ1-5; D remains unclear. This CDR3 has 12 residues. Germline loops: CDR1 ENHRY, CDR2 SYGVKD. Trimming removed 5 bases from V and 1 base from J, with 3 bases in between. This CDR3 is CAISRSNQPQHF. The CDR3 DNA sequence: TGTGCCATCAGTCGGAGCAATCAGCCCCAGCATTTT.

This chain links TRBV4-2 with TRBJ1-4; D might be TRBD1 (5 bases). V gave up 5 bases and J gave up 4 bases, with 14 bases separating them. This CDR3 spans 15 amino acids. CDR1 and CDR2 (germline): LGHNA, YNFKEQ. CDR3 amino acids: CASSSQRGDNEKLFF. As DNA, the CDR3 is TGTGCCAGCAGCTCCCAACGGGGGGATAATGAAAAACTGTTTTTT.

This clone appeared many times. The chain recombines TRBV19 with TRBJ2-7; no firm D call. V shed 5 bases and J shed 4 bases, with 12 bases lying between them. CDR1 and CDR2 from the germline V gene are LNHDA and SQIVND (reference sequence). The CDR3 length is 13 residues. The CDR3 spells CASSVFSLYEQYF. The CDR3 bases are TGTGCCAGTAGTGTGTTTTCCTTATACGAGCAGTACTTC.